Listed below are T cell receptor beta chains from one sample, sequenced in a study of T cell repertoires in cytomegalovirus infection. TCRdb analysed the reads with MiXCR anew, one entry per CDR3 protein. The profile covers nearly 650,000 distinct CDR3 sequences, with roughly 26% appearing a single time and approximately 8% taken by the ten largest. Material: CD8+ T cells from PBMCs. Source of these receptors: a human donor in good health (CMV status not recorded). Some clones in this sample may be carry-over from other donors' samples. The CDR3 runs from the conserved cysteine through the conserved F or W. A D gene is named only where the DNA matches it firmly. Rows give clone size only sometimes, using once, few, many, or a class for an expanded clone.

CDR3nt: TGTGCCAGCAGTCCTGCCCTGGGGGCGAGCCTGAATGAAAAACTGTTTTTT
CDR3aa: CASSPALGASLNEKLFF
j_gene: TRBJ1-4
abundance: many
v_gene: TRBV7-2
d_gene: -

CDR3nt: TGTGCCAGCAGTGAAGCGAGACGGGACGAGCAGTACTTC
CDR3aa: CASSEARRDEQYF
j_gene: TRBJ2-7
abundance: -
v_gene: TRBV2
d_gene: -

CDR3nt: TGTGCCAGCAGTCAATCCCGGGCCTACTACACAGATACGCAGTATTTT
CDR3aa: CASSQSRAYYTDTQYF
j_gene: TRBJ2-3
abundance: -
v_gene: TRBV14
d_gene: -

CDR3nt: TGCAGTGCCCGGACGGGTAGCGGGGGAGCCCAAGAGACCCAGTACTTC
CDR3aa: CSARTGSGGAQETQYF
j_gene: TRBJ2-5
abundance: -
v_gene: TRBV20-1
d_gene: TRBD2

CDR3nt: TGTGCCAGCAGCTATGGACCCTCGGACGGGCTGTTTTTT
CDR3aa: CASSYGPSDGLFF
j_gene: TRBJ2-2
abundance: -
v_gene: TRBV7-9
d_gene: -

CDR3nt: TGCAGTGCAAACCGGGACTCGAACACCGGGGAGCTGTTTTTT
CDR3aa: CSANRDSNTGELFF
j_gene: TRBJ2-2
abundance: -
v_gene: TRBV20-1
d_gene: -

CDR3nt: TGTGCCAACAGTTTAGCGGGGGGCCGGAATGAGCAGTTCTTC
CDR3aa: CANSLAGGRNEQFF
j_gene: TRBJ2-1
abundance: -
v_gene: TRBV6-6
d_gene: TRBD2

CDR3nt: TGCAGCGTTGAAGATCCGCCGGGCTCCTACGAGCAGTACTTC
CDR3aa: CSVEDPPGSYEQYF
j_gene: TRBJ2-7
abundance: few
v_gene: TRBV29-1
d_gene: -

CDR3nt: TGTGCCAGCAGAGGCACGGGACTTCGGGAGACCCAGTACTTC
CDR3aa: CASRGTGLRETQYF
j_gene: TRBJ2-5
abundance: -
v_gene: TRBV28
d_gene: -

CDR3nt: TGTGCCAGCAGTCTAGGGATGGACAGGGGGCGTGCAGATACGCAGTATTTT
CDR3aa: CASSLGMDRGRADTQYF
j_gene: TRBJ2-3
abundance: -
v_gene: TRBV28
d_gene: TRBD1

CDR3nt: TGTGCCAGCAGTGGACACCCCGGAGCTTTCTTT
CDR3aa: CASSGHPGAFF
j_gene: TRBJ1-1
abundance: -
v_gene: TRBV25-1
d_gene: -

CDR3nt: TGTGCCAGCAGCTTACGGATTGATACGCAGTATTTT
CDR3aa: CASSLRIDTQYF
j_gene: TRBJ2-3
abundance: many
v_gene: TRBV11-1
d_gene: -

CDR3nt: TGTGCCAGCAGTTTGGGCTGGGGGCTCGACAAAAACATTCAGTACTTC
CDR3aa: CASSLGWGLDKNIQYF
j_gene: TRBJ2-4
abundance: few
v_gene: TRBV12-3/TRBV12-4
d_gene: -

CDR3nt: TGTGCCAGCAGCCCCGTGCCCAGGGAGTCCTACAATGAGCAGTTCTTC
CDR3aa: CASSPVPRESYNEQFF
j_gene: TRBJ2-1
abundance: few
v_gene: TRBV7-9
d_gene: -

CDR3nt: TGTGCCACCAGTGATTCCTATGAGCAGTTCTTC
CDR3aa: CATSDSYEQFF
j_gene: TRBJ2-1
abundance: few
v_gene: TRBV24-1
d_gene: -

CDR3nt: TGTGCCAGCAGGTTCCTAGCGGGACAGGGGACGGGAAATTCACCCCTCCACTTT
CDR3aa: CASRFLAGQGTGNSPLHF
j_gene: TRBJ1-6
abundance: few
v_gene: TRBV12-3/TRBV12-4
d_gene: TRBD1

CDR3nt: TGTGCCAGCAGCTTAAACCAGGGAGTGGAGACCCAGTACTTC
CDR3aa: CASSLNQGVETQYF
j_gene: TRBJ2-5
abundance: -
v_gene: TRBV7-2
d_gene: -

CDR3nt: TGTGCCAGCAGCGGACACCAGAGCTCCTACGAGCAGTACTTC
CDR3aa: CASSGHQSSYEQYF
j_gene: TRBJ2-7
abundance: -
v_gene: TRBV25-1
d_gene: -

CDR3nt: TGTGCCATCGGGGGGACAGGGGATCAGCCCCAGCATTTT
CDR3aa: CAIGGTGDQPQHF
j_gene: TRBJ1-5
abundance: few
v_gene: TRBV10-3
d_gene: TRBD1

CDR3nt: TGTGCCCTCAAGAGGACTAGCGGTCCGGGTGATACGCAGTATTTT
CDR3aa: CALKRTSGPGDTQYF
j_gene: TRBJ2-3
abundance: many
v_gene: TRBV7-9
d_gene: TRBD2

CDR3nt: TGTGCCAGCAGCCTACTCGGCGGGGGACCTAGGCCAGATACGCAGTATTTT
CDR3aa: CASSLLGGGPRPDTQYF
j_gene: TRBJ2-3
abundance: few
v_gene: TRBV7-2
d_gene: TRBD2

CDR3nt: TGTGCCAGCAGCGCCCTAGGACCGAGCTCCTACAATGAGCAGTTCTTC
CDR3aa: CASSALGPSSYNEQFF
j_gene: TRBJ2-1
abundance: many
v_gene: TRBV7-6
d_gene: -